These 9 T cell receptor beta chains came from one sample sequenced in a study of T cell changes during pregnancy in multiple sclerosis. Assay: immunoSEQ multiplex PCR; the TCRdb copy retains only in-frame clones and omits some. This table has approximately 66,000 clones, roughly 91% appearing once. The sample consisted of CD8+ T cells from peripheral blood mononuclear cells, taken before pregnancy. All receptors derive from a female donor with multiple sclerosis, enrolled in a pregnancy study.

The CDR3 loop is CASSFRGGEGYGYTF. The CDR3 region has the DNA TGTGCCAGCAGCTTCCGAGGGGGAGAAGGGTATGGCTACACCTTC. The chain joins TRBV5-8 to TRBJ1-2; a possible D gene is TRBD1 (6 bases). The V and J ends lost 2 bases and 5 bases respectively, with 16 bases between them. The CDR3 length is 15 residues. The germline CDR1 and CDR2 sequences are SGHTS and YDEGEE.

This sequence joins TRBV15 and TRBJ1-2; D not certain. The CDR3 extends over 15 amino acids. V lost 5 bases to trimming and J lost 4 bases, with 17 bases between them. CDR1 is LNHNV and CDR2 is YYDKDF in the germline V gene (reference sequence). CDR3 bases: TGTGCCACCAGCGGCGTTCTGGGCCGACGCTATGGCTACACCTTC. This codes for CATSGVLGRRYGYTF.

The chain links TRBV5-6 to TRBJ1-2; 7 bases are shared with TRBD1. Per germline, CDR1 SGHDT and CDR2 YYEEEE. CDR3 size: 14 residues. V lost 1 base and J lost 8; bases outside the gene matches: 8. The CDR3: CASSLPPGQLGYTF. The CDR3 DNA reads TGTGCCAGCAGCTTGCCCCCGGGACAGTTAGGCTACACCTTC.

This chain uses TRBV10-3 with TRBJ2-3; D gene uncertain. Germline lookup yields CDR1 ENHRY and CDR2 SYGVKD. The CDR3 contains 18 residues. V lost 5 bases to trimming and J lost 0 bases, with 21 bases between them. This chain's CDR3 is CAISHLGSVAQSTDTQYF. In DNA, the CDR3 is TGTGCCATCAGTCACCTGGGTTCCGTAGCACAAAGCACAGATACGCAGTATTTT.

The rearrangement uses TRBV6-1 and TRBJ2-1; D may be TRBD1 (6 bases). The CDR3 is made up of 14 amino acids. Trimming took off 0 bases at V and 7 bases at J, with 10 bases between the two ends. Germline assignment: CDR1 MNHNS and CDR2 SASEGT. CDR3 in amino acids: CASSEAPDSNEQFF. DNA for the CDR3: TGTGCCAGCAGTGAAGCTCCGGACAGTAATGAGCAGTTCTTC.

The chain uses TRBV12-5 and TRBJ1-1; D is possibly TRBD1 (5 bases). CDR3 length equals 12 residues. V lost 6 bases to trimming and J lost 4 bases, with 9 bases between them. Germline CDR1 and CDR2: LGHNT and FRNRAP. The CDR3 protein is CASGYGGTEAFF. The CDR3 DNA reads TGTGCTAGTGGCTACGGGGGCACTGAAGCTTTCTTT.

The rearrangement links TRBV19 to TRBJ2-1; 7 nucleotides match TRBD2. Per germline, CDR1 LNHDA and CDR2 SQIVND (reference sequence). V was clipped by 6 bases and J by 4 bases; unmatched bases: 9. The CDR3 is 15 residues long. CDR3 coding DNA: TGTGCCAGTAGCCTGACGGGGGGAGGATACAATGAGCAGTTCTTC. Protein sequence: CASSLTGGGYNEQFF. The full variable domain, rest sourced from reference TRBV19 and TRBJ2-1, is DGGITQSPKYLFRKEGQNVTLSCEQNLNHDAMYWYRQDPGQGLRLIYYSQIVNDFQKGDIAEGYSVSREKKESFPLTVTSAQKNPTAFYLCASSLTGGGYNEQFFGPGTRLTVL.

The chain has TRBV11-2 and TRBJ2-7; 7 nucleotides line up with TRBD1. Germline trimming cut 5 bases from V and 3 bases from J; bases unmatched to any gene: 1. CDR3 length: 12 amino acids. Per germline, CDR1 SGHAT and CDR2 FQNNGV. DNA of the CDR3: TGTGCCAGCAGCCGGACAGGCTACGAGCAGTACTTC. Translating it yields CASSRTGYEQYF.

V and J are TRBV6-6 and TRBJ1-2; possibly TRBD1 for D (5 bases). Trimming removed 4 bases at V and 3 bases at J, with 9 bases between. The CDR3 is 13 residues long. Germline lookup yields CDR1 MNHNY and CDR2 SVGAGI (reference sequence). The CDR3 DNA reads TGTGCCAGCAGTTTGGGGGGAGACTATGGCTACACCTTC. Protein product: CASSLGGDYGYTF.